The entry below gives a single TCR beta chain sequence along with its context. The antigen is unknown. The data were taken from a study of shared clonotypes between healthy human individuals. There are 16 residues in the CDR3. V trimming: 5 bases; J trimming: 6 bases; junction bases outside the gene matches: 14. CDR1 and CDR2 from the germline V gene are MGHDK and SYGVNS. From CD4+ cells came CD45RA+ naive and CD45RA-negative memory subsets. This table comes from immunoSEQ multiplex PCR, and its TCRdb copy is limited to in-frame clones, with some not included. The sample holds more than 1,200,000 clones, about 98.5% seen once. Study outcomes and limitations: Researchers found naive subsets generally carried larger estimated richness than memory subsets. Roughly 5% of naive CD4 clonotypes were common to several donors. Despite large depth, sorted-subset datasets appeared incompletely sequenced.

The chain joins TRBV25-1 to TRBJ2-3, with 7 bases matching TRBD1. This TCR derives from a man aged 25 to 45 in good health. Sequenced material: naive CD4+ T cells sorted from blood. This sample's subset: CD45RA+ positively selected. CDR3 bases: TGTGCCAGCAGTAACCAGAGGGGGCTTCCCATCGATACGCAGTATTTT. It is translated as CASSNQRGLPIDTQYF.